Following are 23 T cell receptor beta chains from one sample sequenced in a study of blood T cell repertoires in COVID-19. The data were produced by immunoSEQ multiplex PCR, yet TCRdb's version contains in-frame clones alone and is incomplete. The sample records hundreds of thousands of clones, about 83% being singletons. Sequenced input: peripheral blood. The receptor source for this set is a woman between 45 and 60 years old with acute or convalescent COVID-19.

This clone was found a few times. This rearrangement joins TRBV2 to TRBJ1-5; maybe TRBD1 (6 bases). The CDR3 is 15 residues long. The germline CDR1 and CDR2 sequences are SNHLY and FYNNEI. Trimming removed 4 bases from V and 7 bases from J, with 17 bases in between. The DNA of the CDR3 is TGTGCCAGCAGTGTGCCGGAACAGGGTGTCCAGCCCCAGCATTTT. Protein sequence: CASSVPEQGVQPQHF.

The rearrangement uses TRBV28 and TRBJ1-5, with 7 bases that match TRBD1. From germline, CDR1 is MDHEN and CDR2 SYDVKM. This CDR3 spans 17 amino acids. Trimming at V came to 3 bases and at J to 0 bases, leaving 8 bases not matched to a gene. The CDR3 here is CASSFGFRGSSNQPQHF. The CDR3, as DNA: TGTGCCAGCAGTTTTGGATTCAGGGGGTCTAGCAATCAGCCCCAGCATTTT.

Concerning this clone: The same CDR3 is also encoded by other DNA sequences in this sample. The chain has TRBV6-6 and TRBJ2-1, with 7 nucleotides matching TRBD2. This CDR3 spans 15 amino acids. V lost 2 bases to trimming and J lost 4 bases; unmatched junction nucleotides: 5. CDR1 and CDR2 (germline): MNHNY, SVGAGI (reference sequence). CDR3 sequence: CASSYGTGGYNEQFF. The CDR3, as DNA: TGTGCCAGCAGTTACGGGACGGGGGGTTACAATGAGCAGTTCTTC.

This sequence joins TRBV19 and TRBJ2-2, with TRBD2 matching 8 bases. Germline V CDR1 and CDR2: LNHDA, SQIVND (reference sequence). The CDR3 is 16 amino acids. J was trimmed by 7 bases and V by 6 bases; bases with no gene match: 13. CDR3: CASSGGGHGEGGELFF. The CDR3 DNA reads as TGTGCCAGTAGCGGGGGGGGACACGGCGAAGGCGGGGAGCTGTTTTTT.

This chain connects TRBV3-1 (or the pseudogene TRBV3-2) to TRBJ1-2, with 10 bases that match TRBD1. This CDR3 contains 16 residues. Germline-derived CDR1 and CDR2 are LGHDT and YNNKEL (reference sequence). The V gene end was trimmed by 0 bases and the J gene end by 2 bases; junction bases not matched to a gene: 3. The CDR3 protein is CASSQDMDRGNYGYTF. The CDR3 DNA reads TGTGCCAGCAGCCAAGATATGGACAGGGGGAACTATGGCTACACCTTC.

The chain couples TRBV15 to TRBJ1-4, with TRBD1 as a possible D gene (6 bases). The CDR3 length is 13 residues. V was shortened by 8 bases and J by 7 bases, with 14 bases between the two germline ends. The germline V gene encodes CDR1 LNHNV and CDR2 YYDKDF (reference sequence). CDR3 bases: TGTGCCACCTTACAGGGCCGAGGTGAAAAACTGTTTTTT. Protein product: CATLQGRGEKLFF.

V gene TRBV20-1 combines with J gene TRBJ2-7; D is undetermined. V was shortened by 3 bases and J by 1 base, with 13 bases between the two germline ends. This CDR3 is 14 amino acids long. The germline gives CDR1 DFQATT, CDR2 SNEGSKA (reference sequence). CDR3 residues: CSASFPQRSYEQYF. The CDR3 DNA follows: TGCAGTGCTAGTTTCCCTCAGCGTTCCTACGAGCAGTACTTC.

This clone was recorded a few times. The rearrangement uses TRBV12-2 and TRBJ2-2; no check of the table's D call, TRBD2, against the DNA was made. TRBV12-2 is recorded as a pseudogene. This CDR3 has 14 amino acids. CDR3 amino acids: CAAMGGGPTGELFF. As DNA, the CDR3 is TGTGCAGCCATGGGGGGAGGGCCAACCGGGGAGCTGTTTTTT.

The rearrangement uses TRBV29-1 and TRBJ2-1; the match to TRBD2 covers 7 bases. Germline V lookup: CDR1 SQVTM, CDR2 ANQGSEA. J gave up 4 bases and V 3 bases, and 6 bases lay outside the gene matches. The CDR3 contains 14 residues. The CDR3 protein is CSVDPSGAYNEQFF. In DNA, the CDR3 is TGCAGCGTTGACCCTAGCGGAGCATACAATGAGCAGTTCTTC.

The J gene is TRBJ2-7, the V gene TRBV24-1; possible D gene TRBD2, 6 bases. Between the trimmed V and J ends, which lost 2 bases and 2 bases, there was a span of 18 bases. The V gene's germline CDR1 is KGHDR and CDR2 SFDVKD. The CDR3 totals 17 residues. The CDR3 region has the DNA TGTGCCACCAGTGATTCGGGGAGGAGGGAGGCTCCCTACGAGCAGTACTTC. Translation: CATSDSGRREAPYEQYF.

This clone occurred once. The genes are TRBV6-5 and TRBJ2-7, with D perhaps TRBD2 (7 bases). V lost 9 bases, J lost 2 bases, and 14 bases lay in between. The length of the CDR3 is 13 residues. Germline CDR1 is MNHEY and CDR2 is SVGAGI. DNA for the CDR3: TGTGCCAGTGGAGGGGGAGGGCCCTACGAGCAGTACTTC. The encoded protein is CASGGGGPYEQYF.

The chain recombines TRBV19 with TRBJ2-6; 10 bases are a match to TRBD2. The CDR3 has 15 residues. The germline CDR1 and CDR2 sequences are LNHDA and SQIVND (reference sequence). The ends lost 10 bases at V and 2 bases at J; junction bases unmatched: 5. For the CDR3, the DNA is TGTGCCACAGGGACTAGCGCCGCTGGGGCCAACGTCCTGACTTTC. Residues: CATGTSAAGANVLTF. The variable domain in full, with the rest retrieved from reference TRBV19 and TRBJ2-6, is DGGITQSPKYLFRKEGQNVTLSCEQNLNHDAMYWYRQDPGQGLRLIYYSQIVNDFQKGDIAEGYSVSREKKESFPLTVTSAQKNPTAFYLCATGTSAAGANVLTFGAGSRLTVL.

The chain combines TRBV4-2 with TRBJ2-2; TRBD2 aligns across 11 bases. V lost 0 bases and J lost 1; bases outside the gene matches: 4. Germline CDR1 reads LGHNA; CDR2 reads YNFKEQ. This CDR3 is 18 amino acids long. The CDR3 coding sequence is TGTGCCAGCAGCCAAGAGGGGGGACTAGCGGTGAACACCGGGGAGCTGTTTTTT. It codes for CASSQEGGLAVNTGELFF.

This chain links TRBV5-1 with TRBJ1-1, with TRBD1 as a possible D gene (6 bases). The CDR3 has 17 residues. Germline V lookup: CDR1 SGHRS, CDR2 YFSETQ. The V end lost 2 bases, the J end lost 1 base, and 18 bases lay between the germline ends. CDR3 bases: TGCGCCAGCAGCTTACGGGGCAGGGGATCGGAGAACACTGAAGCTTTCTTT. It codes for CASSLRGRGSENTEAFF. Full variable domain (remainder filled in from reference TRBV5-1 and TRBJ1-1): KAGVTQTPRYLIKTRGQQVTLSCSPISGHRSVSWYQQTPGQGLQFLFEYFSETQRNKGNFPGRFSGRQFSNSRSEMNVSTLELGDSALYLCASSLRGRGSENTEAFFGQGTRLTVV.

This rearrangement joins TRBV24-1 to TRBJ2-3; maybe TRBD2 (6 bases). The V gene's germline CDR1 is KGHDR and CDR2 SFDVKD. V was pared by 9 bases and J by 0 bases, with 21 bases between. This CDR3 has 17 amino acids. DNA for the CDR3: TGTGCCACCCAGAATGGATTGGCGGGACTCAGCACAGATACGCAGTATTTT. It encodes CATQNGLAGLSTDTQYF.

This chain uses TRBV5-1 with TRBJ2-3; TRBD2 matches 8 bases. Trimming cost V 4 bases and J 3 bases; bases outside gene matches: 10. The CDR3 runs to 16 residues. The germline gives CDR1 SGHRS, CDR2 YFSETQ. The CDR3 coding sequence is TGCGCCAGCAGCCTAACGGGGCGGGAGGCGACAGATACGCAGTATTTT. Translated, it gives CASSLTGREATDTQYF.

In regard to this clone: One end of the junction does not line up with germline, which may come from a read error. V gene TRBV29-1 combines with J gene TRBJ1-1; D might be TRBD1 (5 bases). The germline V gene has CDR1 SQVTM and CDR2 ANQGSEA. The CDR3 sequence is 12 residues long. As DNA, the CDR3 is TGCAGCGTTGAAGAGGCAGGGCTCGGAAGAAAATTT. Translated: CSVEEAGLGRKF.

The CDR3 DNA sequence: TGTGCCAGCAGTTTTAACGGACAGGGGGCTACGGGAGAGCAGTACTTC. Amino acid sequence: CASSFNGQGATGEQYF. The chain links TRBV6-5 to TRBJ2-7, with TRBD1 identical over 11 bases. Germline CDR1 MNHEY, CDR2 SVGAGI. This CDR3 region has 16 residues. Trimming removed 4 bases from V and 7 bases from J; junction bases left unmatched: 12.

This chain connects TRBV19 to TRBJ2-3; possible D gene TRBD1, 5 bases. CDR1 and CDR2 (germline): LNHDA, SQIVND (reference sequence). The CDR3 is 14 residues long. Deletions cut 9 bases from V and 6 bases from J, with 19 bases between. The CDR3 loop is CASHLGRAADTQYF. The CDR3, as DNA: TGTGCCAGCCACCTGGGCAGGGCGGCGGATACGCAGTATTTT.

This chain uses TRBV2 with TRBJ2-3; the match to TRBD2 covers 12 bases. J was trimmed by 5 bases and V by 7 bases; bases with no gene match: 7. The germline V gene encodes CDR1 SNHLY and CDR2 FYNNEI. This CDR3 is built from 15 residues. The CDR3, as DNA: TGTGCCAGCACCGAGGTGGGACTAGCGGGAGATACGCAGTATTTT. Its translation is CASTEVGLAGDTQYF.

V gene TRBV6-5 combines with J gene TRBJ2-7; 7 bases match TRBD1. CDR1 is MNHEY and CDR2 is SVGAGI in the germline V gene. CDR3 length equals 13 residues. The trim removed 4 bases at V and 4 bases at J, leaving 4 bases unmatched. CDR3 amino acids: CASSSTGDYEQYF. The CDR3, as DNA: TGTGCCAGCAGTTCCACAGGGGATTACGAGCAGTACTTC.

This sequence joins TRBV18 and TRBJ2-7; 9 bases fit TRBD2. This CDR3 contains 16 residues. CDR1 is KGHSH, CDR2 LQKENI, per germline. The J segment lost 3 bases and the V segment lost 3 bases, leaving 9 bases of the junction unmatched. This chain's CDR3 is CASSPLLAGELYEQYF. The CDR3 DNA reads TGTGCCAGCTCACCCCTCTTAGCGGGAGAGCTCTACGAGCAGTACTTC.

The J gene is TRBJ2-5, the V gene TRBV28; TRBD1 might be the D (6 bases). CDR1 is MDHEN and CDR2 is SYDVKM in the germline V gene. V gave up 3 bases and J gave up 3 bases, with 11 bases separating them. This CDR3 contains 14 residues. The CDR3 bases are TGTGCCAGCAGTTTCTTGGGACATAAAGAGACCCAGTACTTC. Amino acid sequence: CASSFLGHKETQYF.